Listed here is a single T cell receptor (beta chain). Its antigen is as yet unknown. An end of the junction differs from the germline gene, which may be a read error. Researchers ran the PCR with 60 Vbeta and 13 Jbeta primers. The data were produced by immunoSEQ multiplex PCR, yet TCRdb's version contains in-frame clones alone and is incomplete. The data contain about 38,000 clones, around three fifths of them seen just once; the ten biggest clones take up roughly a sixth. The data are from a study of cytomegalovirus exposure and HLA in healthy donors. Study-wide background: Sequencing of around 200 million T cells in an earlier analysis found 100 million or so unique TCR beta sequences. Of the donors genotyped, several hundred in all, about 80% fell in the Caucasian-associated ancestry cluster. Points from the study as a whole: In an earlier analysis, most TCR beta V segments were productive about 90% or about 30% of the time. A later analysis revealed that TCR association rates differed between HLA loci, peaking at DRB1 and bottoming out at HLA-C.

This TCR was recovered from a man aged 50-59 years in good health and CMV-seropositive. Sample: PBMCs.

Here the CDR3 DNA reads TGTGCCAGCAGGTTAAGCTCCTACGGGCAGTACTTC. As protein: CASRLSSYGQYF. V and J are TRBV28 and TRBJ2-7; D gene unclear. This CDR3 comprises 12 residues. Germline V gene data show CDR1 as MDHEN and CDR2 as SYDVKM.